One and the same sample provided the 13 T cell receptor beta chains below, sequenced in a study of blood T cell repertoires in COVID-19. Method: immunoSEQ multiplex PCR; TCRdb's copy keeps in-frame clones and lacks some. The sample contains about 120,000 clones, over 65% of which appear only once. The sample taken for sequencing was peripheral blood. The receptor set was obtained from a human donor with acute or convalescent COVID-19. The donor label of this sample is uncertain.

The chain recombines TRBV7-9 with TRBJ1-6, with a possible D match to TRBD1 (5 bases). Trimming cost V 4 bases and J 9 bases, with 10 bases left between them. Germline-derived CDR1 and CDR2 are SEHNR and FQNEAQ (reference sequence). The CDR3 is 13 amino acids. This CDR3 is CASSSGWSSPLHF. The CDR3 DNA reads as TGTGCCAGCAGCTCAGGGTGGAGTTCACCCCTCCACTTT.

The rearrangement uses TRBV19 and TRBJ1-4; D is undetermined. The V end was cut by 1 base, the J end by 0 bases, with 6 bases between. The germline gives CDR1 LNHDA, CDR2 SQIVND (reference sequence). CDR3 length: 15 amino acids. The CDR3 DNA is TGTGCCAGTAGTATAGGGCAGACAACTAATGAAAAACTGTTTTTT. Its protein is CASSIGQTTNEKLFF. Full variable domain (rest looked up from reference TRBV19 and TRBJ1-4): DGGITQSPKYLFRKEGQNVTLSCEQNLNHDAMYWYRQDPGQGLRLIYYSQIVNDFQKGDIAEGYSVSREKKESFPLTVTSAQKNPTAFYLCASSIGQTTNEKLFFGSGTQLSVL.

This chain connects TRBV9 to TRBJ2-5, with TRBD1 identical over 8 bases. The trim removed 0 bases at V and 5 bases at J, leaving 9 bases unmatched. The CDR3 sequence is 16 residues long. Germline lookup yields CDR1 SGDLS and CDR2 YYNGEE. The CDR3 bases are TGTGCCAGCAGCGTAGTAGGACAGGGACCCTCGGAGACCCAGTACTTC. It encodes CASSVVGQGPSETQYF.

There are many counts of this clone. V and J are TRBV18 and TRBJ2-2; D remains unclear. The CDR3 length is 16 residues. The germline V gene encodes CDR1 KGHSH and CDR2 LQKENI. The V gene lost 0 bases and the J gene lost 0 bases, with 8 bases spanning the gap. The CDR3 DNA reads as TGTGCCAGCTCACCACCGCGACACGCGAACACCGGGGAGCTGTTTTTT. This translates into CASSPPRHANTGELFF.

CDR3 region: CSVRLLSGNTIYF. The CDR3 coding sequence is TGCAGCGTTCGACTACTCTCTGGAAACACCATATATTTT. The chain carries TRBV29-1 and TRBJ1-3; D remains unclear. Germline values: CDR1 SQVTM, CDR2 ANQGSEA. The CDR3 totals 13 residues. V lost 5 bases to trimming and J lost 0 bases, with 8 bases between them.

V usage is TRBV11-3 and J usage is TRBJ2-2, with 7 nucleotides matching TRBD1. Germline trimming cut 6 bases from V and 6 bases from J; bases unmatched to any gene: 7. This CDR3 has 14 residues. Germline values: CDR1 SGHNT, CDR2 YENEEA. CDR3 residues: CASSKRQGPGELFF. Here the CDR3 DNA reads TGTGCCAGCAGTAAAAGACAGGGTCCCGGGGAGCTGTTTTTT.

The genes are TRBV7-6 and TRBJ2-1, with 7 bases identical to TRBD2. CDR3 length: 16 residues. From germline, CDR1 is SGHVS and CDR2 FNYEAQ. J gave up 5 bases and V 5 bases, and 12 bases lay outside the gene matches. CDR3 in DNA: TGTGCCAGCAGCCCAAAGGCCGGGACTACTCACAATGAGCAGTTCTTC. Amino acid sequence: CASSPKAGTTHNEQFF.

The chain recombines TRBV5-6 with TRBJ2-3; weak D call: TRBD1 (5 bases). Looked up from germline, CDR1 is SGHDT and CDR2 is YYEEEE. Trimming took off 1 base at V and 5 bases at J, with 17 bases between the two ends. The CDR3 covers 16 residues. The CDR3 bases are TGTGCCAGCAGCTTGATGGGGCAGGGATTAGGAGATACGCAGTATTTT. It specifies CASSLMGQGLGDTQYF.

The CDR3: CASSPTGGFSPLHF. The CDR3 nucleotides are TGTGCCAGCAGTCCGACAGGGGGCTTTTCACCCCTCCACTTT. The chain employs TRBV2 and TRBJ1-6; 10 bases fit TRBD1. The trim removed 5 bases at V and 9 bases at J, leaving 4 bases unmatched. Germline V lookup: CDR1 SNHLY, CDR2 FYNNEI. CDR3 length: 14 amino acids.

This clone was picked up one time. The V gene is TRBV29-1, the J gene TRBJ1-5, with 7 bases aligning to TRBD1. The trim removed 5 bases at V and 3 bases at J, leaving 7 bases unmatched. Germline V gene data show CDR1 as SQVTM and CDR2 as ANQGSEA. CDR3 length: 14 residues. The CDR3 nucleotides are TGCAGCGTTACCGGGACAGATATCAATCAGCCCCAGCATTTT. Translation gives CSVTGTDINQPQHF. Full variable domain (rest looked up from reference TRBV29-1 and TRBJ1-5): SAVISQKPSRDICQRGTSLTIQCQVDSQVTMMFWYRQQPGQSLTLIATANQGSEATYESGFVIDKFPISRPNLTFSTLTVSNMSPEDSSIYLCSVTGTDINQPQHFGDGTRLSIL.

The chain links TRBV11-2 to TRBJ2-6, with a weak D call TRBD1 (5 bases). The CDR3 is made up of 17 amino acids. Trimming shortened V by 2 bases and J by 0 bases, and 11 bases separated the two germline ends. Germline V gene lookup returns CDR1 SGHAT and CDR2 FQNNGV. CDR3 residues: CASSLRQGYSGANVLTF. DNA for the CDR3: TGTGCCAGCAGCTTAAGGCAGGGCTACTCTGGGGCCAACGTCCTGACTTTC.

This sequence joins TRBV6-5 and TRBJ1-4, with 8 positions matching TRBD1. This CDR3 is built from 13 residues. Per germline, CDR1 MNHEY and CDR2 SVGAGI. V dropped 8 bases and J dropped 8; count of bases not matched to a gene: 7. CDR3 sequence reads: CASSRAGGEKLFF. The CDR3 coding sequence is TGTGCCAGCTCCCGGGCAGGGGGCGAAAAACTGTTTTTT.

This rearrangement joins TRBV27 to TRBJ1-1; 7 bases map to TRBD1. The CDR3 loop spans 14 amino acids. V was pared by 3 bases and J by 4 bases, with 5 bases of the junction left unmatched. Germline values: CDR1 MNHEY, CDR2 SMNVEV (reference sequence). The CDR3 region has the DNA TGTGCCAGCAGTTTCATGACAGGGAGCACTGAAGCTTTCTTT. Protein: CASSFMTGSTEAFF.